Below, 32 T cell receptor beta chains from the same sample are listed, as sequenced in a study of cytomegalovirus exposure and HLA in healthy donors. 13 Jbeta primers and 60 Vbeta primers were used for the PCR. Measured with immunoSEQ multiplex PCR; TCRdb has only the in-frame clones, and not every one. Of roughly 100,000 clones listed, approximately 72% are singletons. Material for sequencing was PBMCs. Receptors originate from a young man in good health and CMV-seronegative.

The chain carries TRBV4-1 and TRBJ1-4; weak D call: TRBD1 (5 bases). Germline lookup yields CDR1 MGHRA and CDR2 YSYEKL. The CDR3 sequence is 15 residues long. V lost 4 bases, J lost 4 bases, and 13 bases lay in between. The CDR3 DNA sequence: TGCGCCAGCAGCCGGAGGGGTGACCTTAATGAAAAACTGTTTTTT. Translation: CASSRRGDLNEKLFF.

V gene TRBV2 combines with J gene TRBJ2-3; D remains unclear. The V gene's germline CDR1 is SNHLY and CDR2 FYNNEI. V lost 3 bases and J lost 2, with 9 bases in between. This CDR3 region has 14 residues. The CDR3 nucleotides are TGTGCCAGCAGTGATGGGCTGTACACAGATACGCAGTATTTT. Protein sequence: CASSDGLYTDTQYF.

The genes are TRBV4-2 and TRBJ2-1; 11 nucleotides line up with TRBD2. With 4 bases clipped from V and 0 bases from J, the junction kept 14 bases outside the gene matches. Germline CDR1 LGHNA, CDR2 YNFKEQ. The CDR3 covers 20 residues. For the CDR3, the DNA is TGTGCCAGCAGCCTACATGGGCTAGCGGGAGGTCCGAGCTCCTACAATGAGCAGTTCTTC. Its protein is CASSLHGLAGGPSSYNEQFF.

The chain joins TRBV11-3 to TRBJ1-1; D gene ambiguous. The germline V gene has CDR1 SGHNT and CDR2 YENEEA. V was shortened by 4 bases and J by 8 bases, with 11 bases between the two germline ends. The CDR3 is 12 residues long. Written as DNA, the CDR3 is TGTGCCAGCAGCTCACGGGAGGGAGAAGCTTTCTTT. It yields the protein CASSSREGEAFF.

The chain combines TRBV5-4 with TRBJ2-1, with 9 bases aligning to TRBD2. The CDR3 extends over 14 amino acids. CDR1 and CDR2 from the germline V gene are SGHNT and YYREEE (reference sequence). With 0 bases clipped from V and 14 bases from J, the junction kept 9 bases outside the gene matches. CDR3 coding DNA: TGTGCCAGCAGCTTGGACGCGGGAGGGCCTTTCGAGTTCTTC. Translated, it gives CASSLDAGGPFEFF.

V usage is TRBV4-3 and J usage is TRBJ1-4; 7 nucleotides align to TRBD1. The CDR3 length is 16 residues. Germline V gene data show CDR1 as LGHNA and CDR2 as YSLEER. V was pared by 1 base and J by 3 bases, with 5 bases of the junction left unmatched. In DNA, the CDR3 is TGCGCCAGCAGCCAAGCGGGGACAGCGTCTAATGAAAAACTGTTTTTT. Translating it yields CASSQAGTASNEKLFF.

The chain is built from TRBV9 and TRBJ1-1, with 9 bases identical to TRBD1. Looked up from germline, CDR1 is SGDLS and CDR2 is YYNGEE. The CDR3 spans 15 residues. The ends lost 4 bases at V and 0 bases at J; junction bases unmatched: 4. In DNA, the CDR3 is TGTGCCAGCAGCCCCCGGGACAGGGTGAACACTGAAGCTTTCTTT. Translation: CASSPRDRVNTEAFF. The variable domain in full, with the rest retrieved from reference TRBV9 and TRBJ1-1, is DSGVTQTPKHLITATGQRVTLRCSPRSGDLSVYWYQQSLDQGLQFLIQYYNGEERAKGNILERFSAQQFPDLHSELNLSSLELGDSALYFCASSPRDRVNTEAFFGQGTRLTVV.

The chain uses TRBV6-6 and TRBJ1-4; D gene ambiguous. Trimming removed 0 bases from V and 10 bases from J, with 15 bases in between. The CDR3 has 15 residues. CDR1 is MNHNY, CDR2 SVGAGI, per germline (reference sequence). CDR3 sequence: CASSYSRAEEVKLFF. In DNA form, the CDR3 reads TGTGCCAGCAGTTACTCGAGGGCAGAAGAGGTAAAACTGTTTTTT.

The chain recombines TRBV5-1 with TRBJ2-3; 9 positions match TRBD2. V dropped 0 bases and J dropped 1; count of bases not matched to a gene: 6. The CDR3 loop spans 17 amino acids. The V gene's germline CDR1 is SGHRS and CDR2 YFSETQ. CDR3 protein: CASSLGAGGPGTDTQYF. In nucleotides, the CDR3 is TGCGCCAGCAGCTTGGGGGCGGGGGGGCCTGGCACAGATACGCAGTATTTT.

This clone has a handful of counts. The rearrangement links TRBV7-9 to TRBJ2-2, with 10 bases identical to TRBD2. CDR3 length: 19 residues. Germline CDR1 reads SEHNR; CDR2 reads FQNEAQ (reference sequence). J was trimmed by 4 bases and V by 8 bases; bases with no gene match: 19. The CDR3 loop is CASFRPVYKRGGVTGELFF. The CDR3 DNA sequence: TGTGCCAGCTTTCGGCCCGTCTATAAGCGGGGGGGCGTCACCGGGGAGCTGTTTTTT. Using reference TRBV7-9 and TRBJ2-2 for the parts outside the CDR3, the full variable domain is DTGVSQNPRHKITKRGQNVTFRCDPISEHNRLYWYRQTLGQGPEFLTYFQNEAQLEKSRLLSDRFSAERPKGSFSTLEIQRTEQGDSAMYLCASFRPVYKRGGVTGELFFGEGSRLTVL.

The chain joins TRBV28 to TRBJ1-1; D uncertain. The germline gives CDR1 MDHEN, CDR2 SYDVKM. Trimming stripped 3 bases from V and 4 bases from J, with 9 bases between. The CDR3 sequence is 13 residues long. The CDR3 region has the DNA TGTGCCAGCAGTTTTATGGGAGCCACTGAAGCTTTCTTT. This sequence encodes CASSFMGATEAFF. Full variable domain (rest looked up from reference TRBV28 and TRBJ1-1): DVKVTQSSRYLVKRTGEKVFLECVQDMDHENMFWYRQDPGLGLRLIYFSYDVKMKEKGDIPEGYSVSREKKERFSLILESASTNQTSMYLCASSFMGATEAFFGQGTRLTVV.

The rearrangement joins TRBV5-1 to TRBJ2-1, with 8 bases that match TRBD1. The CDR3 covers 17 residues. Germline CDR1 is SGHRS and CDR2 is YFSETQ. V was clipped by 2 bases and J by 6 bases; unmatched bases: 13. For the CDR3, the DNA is TGCGCCAGCAGCTTTTTAATAACAGGGGGTAGTGGCAATGAGCAGTTCTTC. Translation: CASSFLITGGSGNEQFF.

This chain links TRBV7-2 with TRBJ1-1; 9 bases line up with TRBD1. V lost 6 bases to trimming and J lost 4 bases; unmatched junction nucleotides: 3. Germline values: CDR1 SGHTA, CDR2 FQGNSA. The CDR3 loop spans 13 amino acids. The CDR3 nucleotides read TGTGCCAGCAGGCAACAGGGGGCCACTGAAGCTTTCTTT. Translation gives CASRQQGATEAFF.

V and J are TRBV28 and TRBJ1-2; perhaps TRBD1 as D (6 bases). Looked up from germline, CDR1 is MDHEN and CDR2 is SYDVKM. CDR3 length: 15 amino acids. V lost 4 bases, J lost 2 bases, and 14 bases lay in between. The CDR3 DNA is TGTGCCAGCAGTTCCCCGGGACATACCAACTATGGCTACACCTTC. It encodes CASSSPGHTNYGYTF.

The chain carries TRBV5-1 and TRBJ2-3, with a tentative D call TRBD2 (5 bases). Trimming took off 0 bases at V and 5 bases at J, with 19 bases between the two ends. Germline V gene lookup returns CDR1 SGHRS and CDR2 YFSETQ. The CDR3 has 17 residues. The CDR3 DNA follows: TGCGCCAGCAGCTTGGGTGCGGTGGGAGTAAGTTTAGATACGCAGTATTTT. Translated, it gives CASSLGAVGVSLDTQYF.

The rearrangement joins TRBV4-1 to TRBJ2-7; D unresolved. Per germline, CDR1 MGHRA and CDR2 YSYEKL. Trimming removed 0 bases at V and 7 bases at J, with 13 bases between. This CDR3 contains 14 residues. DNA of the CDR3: TGCGCCAGCAGCCAAGACCCTGTAGTTTTAGAGCAGTACTTC. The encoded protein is CASSQDPVVLEQYF.

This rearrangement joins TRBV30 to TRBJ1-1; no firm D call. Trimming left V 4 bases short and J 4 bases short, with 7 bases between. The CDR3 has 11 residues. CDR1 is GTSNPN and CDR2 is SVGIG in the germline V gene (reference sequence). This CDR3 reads CAWTRGTEAFF. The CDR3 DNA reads TGTGCCTGGACGCGGGGCACTGAAGCTTTCTTT.

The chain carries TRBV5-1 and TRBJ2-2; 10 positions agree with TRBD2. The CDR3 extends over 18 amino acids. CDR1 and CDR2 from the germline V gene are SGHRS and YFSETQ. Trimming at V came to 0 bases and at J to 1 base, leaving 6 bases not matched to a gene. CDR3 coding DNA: TGCGCCAGCAGCTTGGGTCTAGCGGGAGCCCGGAACACCGGGGAGCTGTTTTTT. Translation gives CASSLGLAGARNTGELFF.

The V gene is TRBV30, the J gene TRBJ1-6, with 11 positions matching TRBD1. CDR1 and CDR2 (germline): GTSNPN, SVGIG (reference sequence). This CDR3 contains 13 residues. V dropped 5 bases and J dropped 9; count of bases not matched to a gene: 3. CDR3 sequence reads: CAWGQGAGSPLHF. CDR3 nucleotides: TGTGCCTGGGGACAGGGGGCCGGTTCACCCCTCCACTTT.

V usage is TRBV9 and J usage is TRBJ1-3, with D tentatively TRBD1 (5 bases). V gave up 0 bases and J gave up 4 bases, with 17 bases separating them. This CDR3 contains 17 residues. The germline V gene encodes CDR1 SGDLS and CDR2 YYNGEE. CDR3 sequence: CASSVEGNPGGGNTIYF. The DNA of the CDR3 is TGTGCCAGCAGCGTAGAGGGAAACCCCGGGGGGGGAAACACCATATATTTT.

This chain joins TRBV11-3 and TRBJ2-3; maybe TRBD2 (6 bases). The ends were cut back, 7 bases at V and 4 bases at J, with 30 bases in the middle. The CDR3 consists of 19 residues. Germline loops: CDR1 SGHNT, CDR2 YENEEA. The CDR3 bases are TGTGCCAGCACCTACAACGCCGACCAGGGACTCGCCGCAGCAGATACGCAGTATTTT. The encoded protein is CASTYNADQGLAAADTQYF. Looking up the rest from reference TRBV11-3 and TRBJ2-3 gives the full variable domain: EAGVVQSPRYKIIEKKQPVAFWCNPISGHNTLYWYLQNLGQGPELLIRYENEEAVDDSQLPKDRFSAERLKGVDSTLKIQPAELGDSAVYLCASTYNADQGLAAADTQYFGPGTRLTVL.

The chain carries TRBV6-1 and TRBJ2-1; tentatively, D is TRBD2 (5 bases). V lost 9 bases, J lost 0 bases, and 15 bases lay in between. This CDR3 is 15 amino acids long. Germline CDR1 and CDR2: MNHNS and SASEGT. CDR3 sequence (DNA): TGTGCCAGTGAGCTAGCTGCCAGCTCCTACAATGAGCAGTTCTTC. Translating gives CASELAASSYNEQFF.

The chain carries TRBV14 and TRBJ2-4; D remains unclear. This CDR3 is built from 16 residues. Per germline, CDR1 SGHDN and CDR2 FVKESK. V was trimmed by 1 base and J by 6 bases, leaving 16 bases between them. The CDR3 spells CASSQVRHGEGNIQYF. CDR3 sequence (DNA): TGTGCCAGCAGCCAAGTACGTCACGGAGAAGGAAACATTCAGTACTTC.

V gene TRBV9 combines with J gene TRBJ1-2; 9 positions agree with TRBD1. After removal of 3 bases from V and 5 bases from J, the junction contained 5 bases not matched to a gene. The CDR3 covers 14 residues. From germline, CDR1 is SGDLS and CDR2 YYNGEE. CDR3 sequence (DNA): TGTGCCAGCAGCGCCAGGACAGGGGTTTATGGCTACACCTTC. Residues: CASSARTGVYGYTF.

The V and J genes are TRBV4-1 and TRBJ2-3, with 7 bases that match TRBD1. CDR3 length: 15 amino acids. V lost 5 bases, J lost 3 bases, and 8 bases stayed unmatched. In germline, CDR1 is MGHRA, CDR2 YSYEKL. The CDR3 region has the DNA TGCGCCAGCAGCGGCGTGGGACAGCTTACAGATACGCAGTATTTT. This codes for CASSGVGQLTDTQYF.

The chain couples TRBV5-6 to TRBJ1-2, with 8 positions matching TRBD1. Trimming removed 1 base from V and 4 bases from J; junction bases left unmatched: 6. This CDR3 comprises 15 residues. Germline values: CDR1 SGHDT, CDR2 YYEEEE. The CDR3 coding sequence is TGTGCCAGCAGCTTGCTGGGACAGGATTCCTATGGCTACACCTTC. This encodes CASSLLGQDSYGYTF.

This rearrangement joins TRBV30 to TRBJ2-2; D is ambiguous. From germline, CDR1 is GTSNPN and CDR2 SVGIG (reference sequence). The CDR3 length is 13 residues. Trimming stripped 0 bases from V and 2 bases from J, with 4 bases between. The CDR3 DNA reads TGTGCCTGGAGTGTTACTAACACCGGGGAGCTGTTTTTT. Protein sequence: CAWSVTNTGELFF.

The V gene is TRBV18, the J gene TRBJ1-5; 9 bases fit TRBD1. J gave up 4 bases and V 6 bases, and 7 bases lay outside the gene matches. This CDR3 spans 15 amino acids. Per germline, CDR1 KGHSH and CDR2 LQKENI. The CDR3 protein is CASSPGTGINQPQHF. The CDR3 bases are TGTGCCAGCTCGCCGGGGACAGGGATTAATCAGCCCCAGCATTTT.

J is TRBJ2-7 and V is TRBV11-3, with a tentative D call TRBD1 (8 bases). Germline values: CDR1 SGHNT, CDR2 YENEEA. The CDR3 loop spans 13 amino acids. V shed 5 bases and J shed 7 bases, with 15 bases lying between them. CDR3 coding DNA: TGTGCCAGCAGCCTGGACAGGGAGGGTGAGCAGTACTTC. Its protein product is CASSLDREGEQYF.

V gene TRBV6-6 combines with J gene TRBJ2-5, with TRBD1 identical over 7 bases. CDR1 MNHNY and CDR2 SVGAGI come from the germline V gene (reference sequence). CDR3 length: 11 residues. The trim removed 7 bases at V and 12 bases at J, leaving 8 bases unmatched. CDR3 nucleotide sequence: TGTGCCAGCATGGTACAGGGGAAAGAGTACTTC. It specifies CASMVQGKEYF.

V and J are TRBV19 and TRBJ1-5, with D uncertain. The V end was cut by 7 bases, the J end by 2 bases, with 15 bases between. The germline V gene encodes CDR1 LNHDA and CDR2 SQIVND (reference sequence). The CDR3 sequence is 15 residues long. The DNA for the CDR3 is TGTGCCAGTATGCCTCTTCAAGCGGGCAATCAGCCCCAGCATTTT. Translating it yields CASMPLQAGNQPQHF.

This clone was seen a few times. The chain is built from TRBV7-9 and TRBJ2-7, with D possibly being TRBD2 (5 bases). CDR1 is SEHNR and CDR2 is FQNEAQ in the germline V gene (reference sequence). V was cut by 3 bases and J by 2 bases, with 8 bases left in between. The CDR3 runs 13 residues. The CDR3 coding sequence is TGTGCCAGCAGCTTCCCGGGAACCTACGAGCAGTACTTC. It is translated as CASSFPGTYEQYF.